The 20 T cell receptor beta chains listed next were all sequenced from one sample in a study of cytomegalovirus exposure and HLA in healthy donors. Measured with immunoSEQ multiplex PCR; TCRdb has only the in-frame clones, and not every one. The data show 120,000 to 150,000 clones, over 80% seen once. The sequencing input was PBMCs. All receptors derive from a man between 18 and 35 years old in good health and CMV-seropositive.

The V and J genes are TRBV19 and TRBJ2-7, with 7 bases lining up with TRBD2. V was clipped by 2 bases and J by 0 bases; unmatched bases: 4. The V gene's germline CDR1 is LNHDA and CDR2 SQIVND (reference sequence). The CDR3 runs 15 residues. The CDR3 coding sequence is TGTGCCAGTAGTATAAAGCGGGGTGACTCCTACGAGCAGTACTTC. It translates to CASSIKRGDSYEQYF. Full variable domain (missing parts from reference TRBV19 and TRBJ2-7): DGGITQSPKYLFRKEGQNVTLSCEQNLNHDAMYWYRQDPGQGLRLIYYSQIVNDFQKGDIAEGYSVSREKKESFPLTVTSAQKNPTAFYLCASSIKRGDSYEQYFGPGTRLTVT.

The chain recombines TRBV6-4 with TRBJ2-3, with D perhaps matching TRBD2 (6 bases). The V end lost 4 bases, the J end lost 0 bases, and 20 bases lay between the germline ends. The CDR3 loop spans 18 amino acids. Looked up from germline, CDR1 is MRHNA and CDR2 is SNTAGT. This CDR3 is CASSGDCLRPRSTDTQYF. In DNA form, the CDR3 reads TGTGCCAGCAGTGGGGACTGTTTGAGGCCCCGTAGCACAGATACGCAGTATTTT.

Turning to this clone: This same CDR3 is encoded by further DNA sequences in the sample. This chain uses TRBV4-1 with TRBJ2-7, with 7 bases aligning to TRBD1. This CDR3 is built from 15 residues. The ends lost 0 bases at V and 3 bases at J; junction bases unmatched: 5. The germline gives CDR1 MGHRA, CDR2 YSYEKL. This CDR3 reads CASSQEGTAVYEQYF. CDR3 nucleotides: TGCGCCAGCAGCCAAGAAGGGACAGCCGTCTACGAGCAGTACTTC.

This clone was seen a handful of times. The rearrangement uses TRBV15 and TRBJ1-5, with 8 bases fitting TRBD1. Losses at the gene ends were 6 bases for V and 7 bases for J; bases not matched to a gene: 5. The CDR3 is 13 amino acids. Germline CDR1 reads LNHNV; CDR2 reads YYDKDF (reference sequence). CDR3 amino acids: CATSDRGRQPQHF. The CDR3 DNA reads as TGTGCCACCAGTGACAGGGGCAGGCAGCCCCAGCATTTT.

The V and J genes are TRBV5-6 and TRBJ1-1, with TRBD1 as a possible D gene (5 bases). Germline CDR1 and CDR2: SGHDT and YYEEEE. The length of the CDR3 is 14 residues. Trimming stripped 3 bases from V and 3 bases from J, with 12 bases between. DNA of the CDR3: TGTGCCAGCAGCTGGATATCGGGGGACACTGAAGCTTTCTTT. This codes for CASSWISGDTEAFF.

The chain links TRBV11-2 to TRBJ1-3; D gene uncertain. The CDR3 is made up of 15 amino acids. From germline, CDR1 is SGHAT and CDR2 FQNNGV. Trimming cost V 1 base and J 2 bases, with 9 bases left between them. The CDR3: CASSLVPVAGNTIYF. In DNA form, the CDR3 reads TGTGCCAGCAGCTTAGTCCCAGTTGCTGGAAACACCATATATTTT.

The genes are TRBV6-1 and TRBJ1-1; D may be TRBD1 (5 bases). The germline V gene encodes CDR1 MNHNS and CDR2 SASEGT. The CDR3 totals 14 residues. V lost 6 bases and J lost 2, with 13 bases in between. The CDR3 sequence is CASSRGDSNTEAFF. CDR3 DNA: TGTGCCAGCAGCCGCGGGGACTCCAACACTGAAGCTTTCTTT.

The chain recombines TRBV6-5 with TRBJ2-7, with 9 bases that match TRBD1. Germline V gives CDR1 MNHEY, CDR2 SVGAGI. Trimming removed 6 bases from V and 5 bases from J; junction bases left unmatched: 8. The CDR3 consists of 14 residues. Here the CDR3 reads CASSIQGARNEQYF. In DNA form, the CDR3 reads TGTGCCAGCAGCATACAGGGGGCGCGGAACGAGCAGTACTTC.

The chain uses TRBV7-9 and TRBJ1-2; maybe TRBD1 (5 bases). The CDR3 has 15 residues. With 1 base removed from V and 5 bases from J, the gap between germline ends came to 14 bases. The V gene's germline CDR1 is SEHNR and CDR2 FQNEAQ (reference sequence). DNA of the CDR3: TGTGCCAGCAGCTTAGGCTCTTCGGGGACTTATGGCTACACCTTC. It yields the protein CASSLGSSGTYGYTF.

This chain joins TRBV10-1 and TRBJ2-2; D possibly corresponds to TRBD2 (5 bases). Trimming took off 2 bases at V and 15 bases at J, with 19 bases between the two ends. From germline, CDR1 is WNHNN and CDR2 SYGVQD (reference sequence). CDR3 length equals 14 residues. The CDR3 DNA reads TGCGCCAGCAGTGAGCAGGCAGGCCTCCACGGGGTGTTTTTT. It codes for CASSEQAGLHGVFF.

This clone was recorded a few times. The CDR3 protein is CASSPSTGGDEQYF. CDR3 sequence (DNA): TGTGCCAGCTCACCGAGCACAGGGGGCGACGAGCAGTACTTC. The chain is built from TRBV18 and TRBJ2-7, with TRBD1 matching over 9 bases. V trimming: 3 bases; J trimming: 5 bases; junction bases outside the gene matches: 5. The CDR3 runs 14 residues. Germline V CDR1 and CDR2: KGHSH, LQKENI.

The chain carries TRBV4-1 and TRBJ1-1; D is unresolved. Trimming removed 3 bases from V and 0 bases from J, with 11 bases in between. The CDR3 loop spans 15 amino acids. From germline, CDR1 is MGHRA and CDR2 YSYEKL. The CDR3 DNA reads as TGCGCCAGCAGCCAGGTACAGTTCATGAACACTGAAGCTTTCTTT. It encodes CASSQVQFMNTEAFF.

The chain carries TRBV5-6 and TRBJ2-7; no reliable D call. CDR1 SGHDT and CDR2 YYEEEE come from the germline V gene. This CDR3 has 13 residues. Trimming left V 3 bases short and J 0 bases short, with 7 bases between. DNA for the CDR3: TGTGCCAGCAGCTCTAGGAGCTCCTACGAGCAGTACTTC. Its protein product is CASSSRSSYEQYF.

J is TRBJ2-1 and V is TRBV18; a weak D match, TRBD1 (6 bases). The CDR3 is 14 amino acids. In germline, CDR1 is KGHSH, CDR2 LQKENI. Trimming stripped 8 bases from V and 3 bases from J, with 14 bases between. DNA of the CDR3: TGTGCCAGCACGTCGGGACACCTCTACAATGAGCAGTTCTTC. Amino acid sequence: CASTSGHLYNEQFF. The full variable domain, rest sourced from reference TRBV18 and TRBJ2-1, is NAGVMQNPRHLVRRRGQEARLRCSPMKGHSHVYWYRQLPEEGLKFMVYLQKENIIDESGMPKERFSAEFPKEGPSILRIQQVVRGDSAAYFCASTSGHLYNEQFFGPGTRLTVL.

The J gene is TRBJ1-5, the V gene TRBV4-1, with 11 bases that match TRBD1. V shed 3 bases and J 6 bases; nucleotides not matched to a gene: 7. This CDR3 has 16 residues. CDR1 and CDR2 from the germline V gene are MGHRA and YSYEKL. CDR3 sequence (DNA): TGCGCCAGCAGCCACTCGGGACAGGGGGGGACTCAGCCCCAGCATTTT. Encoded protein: CASSHSGQGGTQPQHF.

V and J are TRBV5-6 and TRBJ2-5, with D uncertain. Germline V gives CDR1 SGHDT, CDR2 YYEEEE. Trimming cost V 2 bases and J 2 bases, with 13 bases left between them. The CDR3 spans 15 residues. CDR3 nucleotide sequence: TGTGCCAGCAGCTTCTTAATTGAGGAACAAGAGACCCAGTACTTC. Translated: CASSFLIEEQETQYF.

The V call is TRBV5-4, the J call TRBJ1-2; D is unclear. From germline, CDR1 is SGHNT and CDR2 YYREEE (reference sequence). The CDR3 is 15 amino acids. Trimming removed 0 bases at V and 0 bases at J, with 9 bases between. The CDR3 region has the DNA TGTGCCAGCAGCTTGGGGGGAGGCACTAACTATGGCTACACCTTC. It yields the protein CASSLGGGTNYGYTF.

The CDR3 loop reads CASSADRGSYEQYF. CDR3 DNA: TGTGCCAGCAGCGCGGACAGGGGTTCCTACGAGCAGTACTTC. The V call is TRBV5-4, the J call TRBJ2-7; 9 nucleotides agree with TRBD1. The CDR3 covers 14 residues. After removal of 4 bases from V and 1 base from J, the junction contained 3 bases not matched to a gene. The germline V gene encodes CDR1 SGHNT and CDR2 YYREEE (reference sequence).

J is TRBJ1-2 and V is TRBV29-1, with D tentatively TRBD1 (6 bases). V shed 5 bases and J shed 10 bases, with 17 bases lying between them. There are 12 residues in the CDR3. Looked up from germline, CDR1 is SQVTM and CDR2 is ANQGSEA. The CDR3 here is CSVTGQDRVYTF. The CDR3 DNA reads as TGCAGCGTTACAGGGCAAGATCGTGTCTACACCTTC.

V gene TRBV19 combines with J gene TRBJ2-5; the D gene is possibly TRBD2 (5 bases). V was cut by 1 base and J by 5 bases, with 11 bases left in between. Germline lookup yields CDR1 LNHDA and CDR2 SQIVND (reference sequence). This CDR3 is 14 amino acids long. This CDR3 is CASSIGRAAETQYF. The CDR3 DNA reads TGTGCCAGTAGTATAGGGAGAGCGGCGGAGACCCAGTACTTC.